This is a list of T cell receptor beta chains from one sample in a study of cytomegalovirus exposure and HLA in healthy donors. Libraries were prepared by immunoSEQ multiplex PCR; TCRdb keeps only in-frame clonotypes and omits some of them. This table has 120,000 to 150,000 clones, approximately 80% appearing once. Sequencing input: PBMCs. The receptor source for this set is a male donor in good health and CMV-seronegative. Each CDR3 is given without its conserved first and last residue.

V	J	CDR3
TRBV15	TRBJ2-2	ATSSGAATNTGELF
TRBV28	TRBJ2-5	ASSFLEYQETQY
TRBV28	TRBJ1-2	ASSPGQGYGYT
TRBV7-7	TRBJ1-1	ASSLIENAEAF
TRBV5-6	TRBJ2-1	ASSVIGTGSGNEQF
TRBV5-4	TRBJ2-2	ASSLDGSFTGELF
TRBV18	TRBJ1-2	ASSPLVDSNYGYT
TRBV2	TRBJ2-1	ASAGTGGNEQF
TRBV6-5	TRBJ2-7	ASSYSRQGSYEQY
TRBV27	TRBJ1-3	ASSLTIGNTIY
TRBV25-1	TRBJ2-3	ASRQADTQY
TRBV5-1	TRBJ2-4	ASSLADGSGGLTY
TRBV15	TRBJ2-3	ATSDRGTDTQY
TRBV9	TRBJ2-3	ASSPRLGGGIDTQY
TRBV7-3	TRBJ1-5	ASSLKGPDRVGGRSSQPQH
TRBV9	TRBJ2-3	ASSVDGGTDTQY
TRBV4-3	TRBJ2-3	ASSQVATGGSTDTQY
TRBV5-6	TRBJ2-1	ASSLEFRTSVYNEQF
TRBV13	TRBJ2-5	ASSLGTQQETQY
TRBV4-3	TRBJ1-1	ASSQDSEANTEAF
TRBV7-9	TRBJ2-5	ASSFDGGETQY
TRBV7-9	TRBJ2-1	ASSLVNNEQF
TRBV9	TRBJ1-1	ASSVEGASFAEAF
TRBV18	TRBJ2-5	ASSPETGWETQY
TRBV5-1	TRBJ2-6	ASSAGGSGANVLT
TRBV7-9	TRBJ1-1	ASSLEGQGQGAF